The 4 T cell receptor beta chains listed next were all sequenced from one sample in a study of Ad26.COV2.S vaccination and SARS-CoV-2 variants. This table comes from immunoSEQ multiplex PCR, and its TCRdb copy is limited to in-frame clones, with some not included. The sample lists 300,000 to 400,000 clones; approximately 80% were seen once. The sample's treatment: some 19 received Ad26.COV2.S at low or high dose, single or two shots; roughly 5 received placebo; per-sample allocation not given. Specimens were obtained on day 63 following the first vaccine or placebo injection. Source: peripheral blood, taken in a trial of Ad26.COV2.S vaccine versus placebo. These receptors all stem from a person aged 18-65 years who received the Ad26.COV2.S COVID-19 vaccine or a placebo.

The genes are TRBV24-1 and TRBJ1-5; D ambiguous. Germline V gene sequence: CDR1 KGHDR, CDR2 SFDVKD. The CDR3 extends over 14 amino acids. V was clipped by 5 bases and J by 0 bases, with 7 bases between them. The CDR3 sequence: CATSASYSNQPQHF. The CDR3 coding sequence is TGTGCCACCAGTGCCAGTTATAGCAATCAGCCCCAGCATTTT.

This chain connects TRBV7-9 to TRBJ2-3; D could derive from TRBD1 or TRBD2 (5 bases each). Germline V lookup: CDR1 SEHNR, CDR2 FQNEAQ (reference sequence). This CDR3 spans 14 amino acids. The V and J ends lost 8 bases and 4 bases respectively, with 16 bases between them. The CDR3 spells CASCLEGSSDTQYF. DNA for the CDR3: TGTGCCAGCTGCCTAGAGGGGAGCTCAGATACGCAGTATTTT.

The chain's CDR3 is CASSFSGGRLETQYF. CDR3 DNA sequence: TGTGCCAGCAGTTTTAGCGGGGGAAGGTTAGAGACCCAGTACTTC. V gene TRBV7-3 combines with J gene TRBJ2-5; 9 bases match TRBD2. Losses at the gene ends were 6 bases for V and 4 bases for J; bases not matched to a gene: 9. Germline values: CDR1 SGHTA, CDR2 FQGTGA. The CDR3 is 15 residues long.

J is TRBJ2-5 and V is TRBV6-6; D may be TRBD2 (7 bases). The CDR3 has 14 amino acids. CDR1 MNHNY and CDR2 SVGAGI come from the germline V gene (reference sequence). V was pared by 2 bases and J by 3 bases, with 10 bases between. CDR3 in amino acids: CASSYRGGKETQYF. CDR3 nucleotide sequence: TGTGCCAGCAGTTACAGGGGGGGAAAAGAGACCCAGTACTTC.